This T cell receptor beta chain was obtained from a study of blood T cell repertoires in COVID-19. Background on the study: Both acute and convalescent COVID-19 samples were obtained from the United States, Italy and Spain.

In terms of age and location, participants ranged from roughly 18 to 90 years and lived in 24 US areas. Participant-given clinical history determined each cohort assignment. How the authors handled the data: Nucleated cell counts were estimated from reference gene primer amplification. Sequencing used immunoSEQ multiplex PCR; TCRdb keeps in-frame clones, though not all of them. V and J calls and clone size are those listed in that table; D and trimming were worked out from the DNA. In the table there are some 320,000 clones, roughly 90% of which are singletons. V lost 2 bases to trimming and J lost 2 bases; unmatched junction nucleotides: 6. The CDR3 length is 16 residues. Looked up from germline, CDR1 is MNHEY and CDR2 is SMNVEV (reference sequence).

The receptor was derived from a man aged 60 to 75 who had recovered from COVID-19. Sequenced: PBMCs or T cells enriched from blood (not recorded which). The chain recombines TRBV27 with TRBJ2-5; 9 positions match TRBD1. The CDR3 reads CASSLVAGTGQETQYF. CDR3 nucleotides: TGTGCCAGCAGTTTAGTGGCCGGGACAGGGCAAGAGACCCAGTACTTC.